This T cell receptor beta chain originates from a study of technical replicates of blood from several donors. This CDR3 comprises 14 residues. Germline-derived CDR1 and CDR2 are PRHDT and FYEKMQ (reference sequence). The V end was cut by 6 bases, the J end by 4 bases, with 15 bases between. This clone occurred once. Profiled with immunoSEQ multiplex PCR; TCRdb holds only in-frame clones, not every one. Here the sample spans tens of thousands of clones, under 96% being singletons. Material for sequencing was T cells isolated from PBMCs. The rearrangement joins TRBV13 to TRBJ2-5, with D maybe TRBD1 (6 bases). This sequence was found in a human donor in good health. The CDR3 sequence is CASSSRDTGETQYF. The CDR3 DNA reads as TGTGCCAGCAGTTCTCGGGACACCGGAGAGACCCAGTACTTC.